The rows below give T cell receptor beta chains drawn from one sample of a study of shared clonotypes between healthy human individuals. Sequenced by immunoSEQ multiplex PCR; TCRdb stores in-frame clones only, minus some. The sample lists some 2.4 million clones; 80% to 95% were seen once. Sequences were obtained from naive CD4+ T cells from PBMCs. Every receptor here comes from a man between 18 and 29 years old in good health. Some clones in this sample may be carry-over from other donors' samples. The conserved cysteine and the conserved F or W are not part of the CDR3 here. The D gene is left open where the match is weak. Part of the rows lack a size; the others show once, few, many or a class for expanded clones.

j_call v_call d_call clone_size cdr3_aa
TRBJ2-3 TRBV28 TRBD2 - ASVAGGPGTDTQY
TRBJ2-7 TRBV28 TRBD1 - ASRGLGQGTYEQY
TRBJ2-5 TRBV29-1 TRBD2 - SAVSGKSY
TRBJ1-5 TRBV6-5 - - ASRREYSNQPQH
TRBJ2-5 TRBV5-6 TRBD2 once ASSAGGGPETQY
TRBJ2-1 TRBV11-1 TRBD2 - ASSPLTSGSSEQF
TRBJ1-5 TRBV11-2 - - ASSLGFNQPQH
TRBJ1-3 TRBV7-9 - - ASSPTRAGNTIY
TRBJ1-2 TRBV6-5 - - ASSYGGGLGSGYT
TRBJ1-1 TRBV28 TRBD1 - ASRLQGVYTEAF
TRBJ2-7 TRBV20-1 - - SLGSYEQY
TRBJ1-1 TRBV4-2 - - ASRYVGGLLTEAF
TRBJ1-2 TRBV6-5 - - ASRGDGYT
TRBJ2-1 TRBV28 - - ASSLFLGEQF
TRBJ1-1 TRBV14 TRBD1 - ASRQNRGTEAF
TRBJ2-3 TRBV2 - - ASAGRMTSTDTQY
TRBJ2-5 TRBV2 - - ASSATQVRETQY
TRBJ1-1 TRBV27 - - ASSSTWNTEAF
TRBJ1-2 TRBV10-3 - - ATNPGYT
TRBJ2-7 TRBV7-3 - - ASSLSPYYEQY
TRBJ2-5 TRBV5-4 - once ASSIVRGQQETQY
TRBJ1-1 TRBV5-6 TRBD1 - ASRRTGDEAF
TRBJ1-2 TRBV5-8 - - ASSLGQLGWGYT
TRBJ2-1 TRBV11-2 - once ASSLGNGRGAPGGQF
TRBJ1-1 TRBV5-4 - - ASSSRTGRMDTEAF
TRBJ1-2 TRBV4-3 TRBD1 - ASSQVKTGSYGYT
TRBJ2-3 TRBV7-9 - - ASSLTDTQY
TRBJ2-1 TRBV7-3 - - ASSFSGGKYNEQF
TRBJ2-1 TRBV5-1 TRBD2 - ASSLGLAGPNEQF
TRBJ2-7 TRBV5-1 - once ASSLEVDNSYEQY